This T cell receptor (beta chain) was recovered during a study of regulatory T cells in long-lasting Graves disease. The study's findings and limits: Segments TRBV28, TRBJ1-2 and TRBJ2-5 showed preferential usage in persistent disease.

With 5 bases clipped from V and 5 bases from J, the junction kept 11 bases outside the gene matches. Germline loops: CDR1 SGHAT, CDR2 FQNNGV. This CDR3 spans 16 amino acids. Construction of the TCR beta libraries employed iRepertoire HTBI primers in conjunction with Arm-PCR of CDR3 regions. MiXCR, applied by TCRdb to the multiplex PCR reads, yields one record per CDR3 protein. The repertoire holds roughly 510,000 distinct CDR3 sequences, with roughly 15% as singletons. This clonotype was seen at least ten times. The antigen is not known. Time point here: newly diagnosed GD, antithyroid drugs for less than 3 months. The authors made the TCR library using RNA they extracted from PBMCs. This sample also belongs to another study, concerning T cells in Graves' hyperthyroidism and ophthalmopathy. That source notes: Subjects aged 18 to 65 presented with newly diagnosed hyperthyroidism of less than 2 months' duration. TCR CDR3 regions were first amplified by RT-PCR with HTBI primers. Among clonotypes expanded in thyroid above 0.001, most were also found in blood.

This clonotype originated in a man younger than 30 with Graves disease. V and J are TRBV11-2 and TRBJ2-3; the match to TRBD2 covers 9 bases. The sequencing here drew on peripheral blood mononuclear cells (PBMCs), taken at new diagnosis, from a patient treated with antithyroid drugs. CDR3 loop: CASSPQRGETGDTQYF. The DNA of the CDR3 is TGTGCCAGCAGCCCGCAGCGGGGGGAAACGGGAGATACGCAGTATTTT.